This entry lists 16 T cell receptor beta chains sequenced from one sample in a study of blood T cells in healthy people across ages (dated by TCRdb to about 2015). Library prep was done by 5' RACE. Instrument used: Illumina HiSeq 2500. A second PCR of roughly 7 to 12 cycles was run with a J-beta primer mix and a sample-barcoded 5' primer. In TCRdb, the public reads were trimmed at Q25 with fastp and aligned with MiXCR, with productive beta chains retained. Each entry is one CDR3 protein sequence, shown with its most common DNA and genes. The sample data list 920,000 or so distinct CDR3 sequences, and around 43% of these were observed just once. The ten largest clones capture approximately 17% of the sample. Sample: blood. These receptors all stem from a woman aged 55-69 years in good health.

A single count supports this clonotype. DNA for the CDR3: TGTGCCAGCAGCGTAGCTGGAGGGAGCGGGTTCACAGATACGCAGTATTTT. This gives the protein CASSVAGGSGFTDTQYF. The chain links TRBV9 to TRBJ2-3; a possible D gene is TRBD2 (6 bases). CDR1 and CDR2 from the germline V gene are SGDLS and YYNGEE. V was shortened by 0 bases and J by 2 bases, with 16 bases between the two germline ends. The CDR3 covers 17 residues.

This clonotype appeared a few times. J is TRBJ2-5 and V is TRBV30; the D is unclear. This CDR3 comprises 14 residues. V dropped 0 bases and J dropped 4 bases, with 12 bases sitting between them. Germline loops: CDR1 GTSNPN, CDR2 SVGIG (reference sequence). The CDR3 DNA sequence: TGTGCCTGGAGTGTTGTGGCGGCACGAGAGACCCAGTACTTC. The encoded protein is CAWSVVAARETQYF.

Comment on this clonotype: At one of its ends the junction is not consistent with the germline gene, which may arise from a read error. This chain connects TRBV4-2 to TRBJ1-1, with a weak D call TRBD1 (6 bases). CDR1 and CDR2 (germline): LGHNA, YNFKEQ. There are 15 residues in the CDR3. The CDR3, as DNA: TGTGTCAGCAGCCAAGCTCCGGCAGGGGACACTGAAGCTTTCTTT. Residues: CVSSQAPAGDTEAFF.

This rearrangement joins TRBV20-1 to TRBJ2-7, with TRBD1 matching over 9 bases. V lost 3 bases, J lost 3 bases, and 15 bases stayed unmatched. The CDR3 extends over 17 amino acids. Germline V gene lookup returns CDR1 DFQATT and CDR2 SNEGSKA (reference sequence). The CDR3 DNA sequence: TGCAGTGCTAGTTCGGGGACAGGGCCGGAAATATTCTACGAGCAGTACTTC. This sequence encodes CSASSGTGPEIFYEQYF.

This clonotype was detected a few times. The rearrangement links TRBV6-2 or TRBV6-3 to TRBJ2-1, with 7 bases lining up with TRBD2. The germline gives CDR1 MNHEY, CDR2 SVGEGT. This CDR3 has 14 residues. V lost 7 bases to trimming and J lost 5 bases; unmatched junction nucleotides: 8. CDR3 residues: CASMASGRNNEQFF. In DNA form, the CDR3 reads TGTGCCAGCATGGCGTCCGGGAGGAACAATGAGCAGTTCTTC.

A single count supports this clonotype. The gene calls are TRBV28 and TRBJ2-1; possibly TRBD1 for D (6 bases). V was shortened by 7 bases and J by 0 bases, with 13 bases between the two germline ends. CDR3 length equals 15 residues. Per germline, CDR1 MDHEN and CDR2 SYDVKM. Written as DNA, the CDR3 is TGTGCCAGCAATCCCACAGGGAGCTCCTACAATGAGCAGTTCTTC. Translation: CASNPTGSSYNEQFF.

The chain has TRBV12-3 or TRBV12-4 and TRBJ1-2, with 7 bases that match TRBD1. V lost 6 bases, J lost 3 bases, and 13 bases stayed unmatched. The CDR3 contains 16 residues. The CDR3 nucleotides read TGTGCCAGCAGCGCAGAAGGACAGGTCCACCACTATGGCTACACCTTC. Its translation is CASSAEGQVHHYGYTF.

This rearrangement joins TRBV28 to TRBJ2-7; a possible D gene is TRBD2 (6 bases). Between the trimmed V and J ends, which lost 7 bases and 0 bases, there was a span of 13 bases. The CDR3 consists of 14 residues. The germline V gene has CDR1 MDHEN and CDR2 SYDVKM. CDR3 region: CASTVSGPSYEQYF. In nucleotides, the CDR3 is TGTGCCAGCACCGTTAGCGGCCCCTCCTACGAGCAGTACTTC.

Here the CDR3 reads CATTDLAGGREQYF. Here the CDR3 DNA reads TGTGCCACTACAGATCTGGCCGGGGGACGGGAGCAGTACTTC. The V and J genes are TRBV6-5 and TRBJ2-4, with D perhaps matching TRBD2 (6 bases). The CDR3 consists of 14 residues. Trimming shortened V by 10 bases and J by 13 bases, and 26 bases separated the two germline ends. Germline V gene sequence: CDR1 MNHEY, CDR2 SVGAGI.

This rearrangement joins TRBV27 to TRBJ2-1; the match to TRBD2 covers 14 bases. V lost 10 bases and J lost 6; bases outside the gene matches: 2. Per the germline V gene, CDR1 is MNHEY and CDR2 is SMNVEV (reference sequence). The CDR3 is made up of 13 amino acids. The CDR3 region has the DNA TGTGCCACCGGACTAGCGGGAGGCAATGAGCAGTTCTTC. It codes for CATGLAGGNEQFF.

The chain links TRBV20-1 to TRBJ2-3; 7 positions match TRBD2. This CDR3 spans 15 amino acids. With V trimmed by 5 bases and J by 0 bases, 8 bases remained unmatched. From germline, CDR1 is DFQATT and CDR2 SNEGSKA (reference sequence). The CDR3 sequence: CSAARGSGSTDTQYF. In nucleotides, the CDR3 is TGCAGTGCTGCCCGCGGGAGTGGTAGCACAGATACGCAGTATTTT.

The CDR3 region is CASSLRPGQGEQYF. The CDR3 nucleotides read TGTGCCAGCAGCTTAAGGCCGGGACAGGGAGAGCAGTACTTC. This chain joins TRBV11-2 and TRBJ2-4, with 9 bases aligning to TRBD1. J lost 13 bases, V lost 2 bases, and 9 bases had no gene match. The CDR3 has 14 amino acids. Germline CDR1 is SGHAT and CDR2 is FQNNGV.

This clonotype was recorded a few times. The V gene is TRBV20-1, the J gene TRBJ1-5; D is ambiguous. Germline CDR1 is DFQATT and CDR2 is SNEGSKA (reference sequence). Trimming left V 7 bases short and J 3 bases short, with 16 bases between. The CDR3 runs to 14 residues. The CDR3 spells CSVPRTGFNQPQHF. The CDR3 coding sequence is TGCAGTGTCCCCCGGACGGGTTTCAATCAGCCCCAGCATTTT.

The chain is built from TRBV7-2 and TRBJ2-1; 15 bases fit TRBD2. There are 17 residues in the CDR3. In germline, CDR1 is SGHTA, CDR2 FQGNSA. V shed 5 bases and J 8 bases; nucleotides not matched to a gene: 10. CDR3 DNA: TGTGCCAGCAGCCCAGGCGGGGGACTAGCGGGGGGCTATGAGCAGTTCTTC. It codes for CASSPGGGLAGGYEQFF.

This clonotype was observed once. The chain is built from TRBV27 and TRBJ2-1; no clear D gene. This CDR3 is built from 15 residues. V gave up 3 bases and J gave up 0 bases, with 9 bases separating them. CDR1 is MNHEY, CDR2 SMNVEV, per germline (reference sequence). The CDR3 spells CASSFGQNSYNEQFF. CDR3 bases: TGTGCCAGCAGTTTTGGCCAGAACTCCTACAATGAGCAGTTCTTC.

This clonotype appeared a single time. The rearrangement uses TRBV10-1 and TRBJ2-2, with 8 nucleotides matching TRBD1. The germline V gene encodes CDR1 WNHNN and CDR2 SYGVQD (reference sequence). The CDR3 is 14 amino acids. Losses at the gene ends were 6 bases for V and 3 bases for J; bases not matched to a gene: 3. The CDR3 sequence is CASRGTGDTGELFF. In DNA form, the CDR3 reads TGCGCCAGCAGGGGGACAGGAGACACCGGGGAGCTGTTTTTT.